This is a list of T cell receptor beta chains from one sample in a study of cytomegalovirus exposure and HLA in healthy donors. Here immunoSEQ multiplex PCR was the method, and the copy in TCRdb shows in-frame clones only, minus some. In the table there are 65,000 to 85,000 clones, just over 85% of which are singletons. Sequencing input: PBMCs. The receptors here all came from a woman in her twenties or thirties in good health and CMV-seronegative. CDR3s include the opening cysteine and the closing phenylalanine or tryptophan. The D gene is left open where the match is weak.

V: TRBV4-1; D: .; CDR3: CASSQVHLQGTKVRYEQYF
V: TRBV6-1; D: TRBD2; CDR3: CASSEASGGIQYF
V: TRBV2; D: .; CDR3: CASSITGQTNEKLFF
V: TRBV7-9; D: .; CDR3: CSSSLSYEQYF
V: TRBV9; D: TRBD1; CDR3: CASSGQGADEQYF
V: TRBV15; D: .; CDR3: CATSPEAGQGYEQYF
V: TRBV5-1; D: TRBD1; CDR3: CASSSDRANIQYF
V: TRBV5-1; D: TRBD2; CDR3: CASSFSGGATDTQYF
V: TRBV7-9; D: TRBD1; CDR3: CASSLRGDRGSNEKLFF
V: TRBV11-2; D: .; CDR3: CASSLYRGSWDTQYF
V: TRBV19; D: .; CDR3: CASSTGQFNEKLFF
V: TRBV6-1; D: .; CDR3: CASSERFGAAQETQYF
V: TRBV6-1; D: .; CDR3: CASSEVRLPYNEQFF
V: TRBV19; D: .; CDR3: CASSIGRGYGYTF
V: TRBV7-6; D: .; CDR3: CASSLDPDGKNIQYF
V: TRBV6-1; D: TRBD1; CDR3: CASEDRGNYEQYF
V: TRBV28; D: .; CDR3: CAGRDRLGNTIYF
V: TRBV2; D: TRBD2; CDR3: CASRLAGVYEQYF
V: TRBV28; D: TRBD2; CDR3: CASRRVSGTSWYNEQFF
V: TRBV7-2; D: TRBD2; CDR3: CASSLGLAGVGYEQYF
V: TRBV15; D: TRBD2; CDR3: CATSRDDGGSPWNEQFF
V: TRBV18; D: TRBD1; CDR3: CASSRSFGTGVYQPQHF
V: TRBV20-1; D: .; CDR3: CSAREYQEQFF
V: TRBV30; D: .; CDR3: CAGYPGDGPGNTIYF
V: TRBV7-3; D: .; CDR3: CASSRGAGGNSPLHF
V: TRBV11-3; D: .; CDR3: CASSLTGEGAQYF
V: TRBV28; D: .; CDR3: CASRSSSYEQYF
V: TRBV28; D: TRBD2; CDR3: CASIPAGLAGGNEQFF
V: TRBV7-9; D: .; CDR3: CASSPRYF
V: TRBV5-1; D: .; CDR3: CASSLSRLGYNEQFF
V: TRBV7-9; D: .; CDR3: CASSSQRDSYTGELFF
V: TRBV9; D: TRBD1; CDR3: CASSGPGTGERAFF
V: TRBV13; D: .; CDR3: CASSLVLREETQYF
V: TRBV6-1; D: TRBD1; CDR3: CASSEEGTGASPLHF
V: TRBV11-3; D: .; CDR3: CASSLVANSGANVLTF
V: TRBV7-2; D: .; CDR3: CASSTDDNEQFF
V: TRBV6-1; D: TRBD1; CDR3: CASTGTGGIYGYTF